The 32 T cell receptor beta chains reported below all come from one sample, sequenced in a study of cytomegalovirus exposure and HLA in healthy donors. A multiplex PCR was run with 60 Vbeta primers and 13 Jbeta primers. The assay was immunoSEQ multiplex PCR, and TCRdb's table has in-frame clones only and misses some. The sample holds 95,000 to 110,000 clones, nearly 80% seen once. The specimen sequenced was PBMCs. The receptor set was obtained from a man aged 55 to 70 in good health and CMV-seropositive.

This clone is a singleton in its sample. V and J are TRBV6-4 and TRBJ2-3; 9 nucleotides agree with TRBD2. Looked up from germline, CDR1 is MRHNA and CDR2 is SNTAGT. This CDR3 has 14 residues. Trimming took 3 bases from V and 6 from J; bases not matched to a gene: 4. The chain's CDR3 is CASSERGGEDTQYF. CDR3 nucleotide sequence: TGTGCCAGCAGTGAGCGGGGGGGCGAGGATACGCAGTATTTT.

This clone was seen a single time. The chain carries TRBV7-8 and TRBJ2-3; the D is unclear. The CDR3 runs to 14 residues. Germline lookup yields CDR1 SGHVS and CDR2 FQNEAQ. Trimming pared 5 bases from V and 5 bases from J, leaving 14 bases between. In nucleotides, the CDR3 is TGTGCCAGCAGCCCCCCATTGTCGAGAGATACGCAGTATTTT. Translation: CASSPPLSRDTQYF.

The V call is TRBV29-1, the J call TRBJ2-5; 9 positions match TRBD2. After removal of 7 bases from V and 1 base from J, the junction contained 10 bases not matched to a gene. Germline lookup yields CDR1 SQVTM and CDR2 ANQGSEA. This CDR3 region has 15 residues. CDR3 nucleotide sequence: TGCAGCGCGAGAACGGTAGCGGGGGCCCAAGAGACCCAGTACTTC. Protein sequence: CSARTVAGAQETQYF. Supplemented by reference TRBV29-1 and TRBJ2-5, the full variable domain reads SAVISQKPSRDICQRGTSLTIQCQVDSQVTMMFWYRQQPGQSLTLIATANQGSEATYESGFVIDKFPISRPNLTFSTLTVSNMSPEDSSIYLCSARTVAGAQETQYFGPGTRLLVL.

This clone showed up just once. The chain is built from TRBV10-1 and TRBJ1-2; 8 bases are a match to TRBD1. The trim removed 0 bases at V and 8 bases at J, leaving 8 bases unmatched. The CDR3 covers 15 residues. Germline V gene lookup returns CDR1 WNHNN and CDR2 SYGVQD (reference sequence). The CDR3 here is CASSESIAGGRGYTF. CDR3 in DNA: TGCGCCAGCAGTGAGTCGATCGCAGGGGGCCGGGGCTACACCTTC.

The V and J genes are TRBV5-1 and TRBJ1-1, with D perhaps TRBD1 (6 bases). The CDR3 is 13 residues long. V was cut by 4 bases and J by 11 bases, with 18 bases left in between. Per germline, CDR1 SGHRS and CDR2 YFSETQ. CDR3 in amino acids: CASSLGGPGSAFF. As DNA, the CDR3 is TGCGCCAGCAGCCTGGGGGGGCCAGGATCCGCTTTCTTT.

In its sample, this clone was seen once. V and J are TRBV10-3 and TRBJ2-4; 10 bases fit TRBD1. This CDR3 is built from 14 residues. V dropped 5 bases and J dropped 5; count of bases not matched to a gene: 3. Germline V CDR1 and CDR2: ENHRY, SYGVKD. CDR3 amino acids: CAISYGTGENIQYF. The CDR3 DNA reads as TGTGCCATCAGTTATGGGACAGGGGAAAACATTCAGTACTTC.

CDR3 sequence (DNA): TGTGCCTCCTCGGCCACGCAGGACATTCAGTACTTC. Residues: CASSATQDIQYF. The chain joins TRBV6-6 to TRBJ2-4; D uncertain. Trimming took off 11 bases at V and 8 bases at J, with 16 bases between the two ends. Germline V lookup: CDR1 MNHNY, CDR2 SVGAGI (reference sequence). This CDR3 spans 12 amino acids.

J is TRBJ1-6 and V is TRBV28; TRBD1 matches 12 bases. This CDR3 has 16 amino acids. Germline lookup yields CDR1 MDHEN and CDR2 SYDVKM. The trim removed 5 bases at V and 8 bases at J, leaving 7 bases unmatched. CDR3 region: CASSGPGQGAHSPLHF. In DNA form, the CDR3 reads TGTGCCAGCAGTGGACCGGGACAGGGGGCTCATTCACCCCTCCACTTT.

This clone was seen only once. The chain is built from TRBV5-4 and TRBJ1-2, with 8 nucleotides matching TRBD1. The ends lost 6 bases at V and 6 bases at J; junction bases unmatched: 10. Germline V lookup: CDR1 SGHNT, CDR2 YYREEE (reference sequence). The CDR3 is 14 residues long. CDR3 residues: CASNLDRGPNGYTF. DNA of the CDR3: TGTGCCAGCAACCTTGACAGGGGACCGAATGGCTACACCTTC.

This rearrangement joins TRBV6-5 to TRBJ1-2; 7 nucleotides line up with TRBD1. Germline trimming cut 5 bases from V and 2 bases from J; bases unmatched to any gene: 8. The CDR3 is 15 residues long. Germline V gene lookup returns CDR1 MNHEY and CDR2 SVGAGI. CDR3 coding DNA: TGTGCCAGCAGTACCCGACAGGGTGGGAACTATGGCTACACCTTC. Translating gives CASSTRQGGNYGYTF.

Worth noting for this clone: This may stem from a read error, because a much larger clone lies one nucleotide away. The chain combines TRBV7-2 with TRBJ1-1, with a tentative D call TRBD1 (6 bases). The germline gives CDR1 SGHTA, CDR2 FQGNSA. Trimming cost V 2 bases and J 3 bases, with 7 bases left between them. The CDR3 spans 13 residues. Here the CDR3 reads CASSLTGHTEAFF. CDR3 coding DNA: TGTGCCAGCAGCTTAACAGGGCACACTGAAGCTTTCTTT.

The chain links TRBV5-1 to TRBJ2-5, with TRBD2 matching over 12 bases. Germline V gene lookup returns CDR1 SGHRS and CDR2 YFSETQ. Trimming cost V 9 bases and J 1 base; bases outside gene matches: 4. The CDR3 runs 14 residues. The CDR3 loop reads CATQTSGGQETQYF. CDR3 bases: TGCGCCACCCAGACTAGCGGGGGCCAAGAGACCCAGTACTTC.

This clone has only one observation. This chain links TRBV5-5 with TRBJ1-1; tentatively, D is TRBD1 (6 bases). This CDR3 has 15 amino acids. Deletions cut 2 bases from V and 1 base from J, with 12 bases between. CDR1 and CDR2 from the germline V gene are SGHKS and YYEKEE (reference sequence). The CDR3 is CASSFGGAGNTEAFF. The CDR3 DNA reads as TGTGCCAGCAGCTTTGGGGGCGCGGGGAACACTGAAGCTTTCTTT.

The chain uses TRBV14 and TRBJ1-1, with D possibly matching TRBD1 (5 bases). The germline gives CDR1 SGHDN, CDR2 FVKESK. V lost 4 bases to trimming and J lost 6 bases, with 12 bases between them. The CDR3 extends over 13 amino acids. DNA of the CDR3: TGTGCCAGCAGCCCCTACTTGACAGCTGAAGCTTTCTTT. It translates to CASSPYLTAEAFF.

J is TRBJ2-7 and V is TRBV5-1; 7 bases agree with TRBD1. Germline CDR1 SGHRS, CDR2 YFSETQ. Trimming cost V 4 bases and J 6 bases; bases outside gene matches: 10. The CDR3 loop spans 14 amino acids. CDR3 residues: CASSLDRDPPEQYF. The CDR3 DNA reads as TGCGCCAGCAGCCTCGACAGGGATCCCCCCGAGCAGTACTTC.

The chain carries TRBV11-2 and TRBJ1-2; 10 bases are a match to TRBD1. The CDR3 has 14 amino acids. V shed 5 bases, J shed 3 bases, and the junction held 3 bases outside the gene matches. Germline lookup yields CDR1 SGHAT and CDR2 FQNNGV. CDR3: CASSPTGGDYGYTF. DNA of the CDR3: TGTGCCAGCAGCCCGACAGGGGGCGACTATGGCTACACCTTC.

The CDR3 here is CASSTRLAGEEETQYF. The DNA of the CDR3 is TGTGCCAGCAGTACCCGACTAGCGGGGGAGGAAGAGACCCAGTACTTC. The chain has TRBV27 and TRBJ2-5; 12 bases line up with TRBD2. Trimming removed 5 bases from V and 3 bases from J; junction bases left unmatched: 7. The CDR3 loop spans 16 amino acids. CDR1 and CDR2 from the germline V gene are MNHEY and SMNVEV (reference sequence).

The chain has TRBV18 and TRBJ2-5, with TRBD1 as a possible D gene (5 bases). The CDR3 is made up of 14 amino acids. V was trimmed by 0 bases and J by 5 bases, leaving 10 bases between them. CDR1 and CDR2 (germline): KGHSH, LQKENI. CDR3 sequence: CASSPPRAGETQYF. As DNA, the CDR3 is TGTGCCAGCTCACCACCCAGGGCTGGTGAGACCCAGTACTTC. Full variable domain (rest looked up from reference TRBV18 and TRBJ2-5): NAGVMQNPRHLVRRRGQEARLRCSPMKGHSHVYWYRQLPEEGLKFMVYLQKENIIDESGMPKERFSAEFPKEGPSILRIQQVVRGDSAAYFCASSPPRAGETQYFGPGTRLLVL.

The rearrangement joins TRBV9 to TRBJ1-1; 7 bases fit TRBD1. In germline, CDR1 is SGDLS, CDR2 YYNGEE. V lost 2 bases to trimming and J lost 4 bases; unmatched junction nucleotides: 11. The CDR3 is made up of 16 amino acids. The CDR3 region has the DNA TGTGCCAGCAGCGTGATCGGAAGGGGGCGAGGCACTGAAGCTTTCTTT. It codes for CASSVIGRGRGTEAFF.

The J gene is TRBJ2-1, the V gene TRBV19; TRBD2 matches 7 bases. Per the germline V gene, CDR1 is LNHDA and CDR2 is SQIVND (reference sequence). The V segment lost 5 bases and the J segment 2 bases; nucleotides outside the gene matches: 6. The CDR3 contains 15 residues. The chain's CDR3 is CASSGGGSTYNEQFF. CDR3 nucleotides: TGTGCCAGTAGTGGCGGGGGTTCGACCTACAATGAGCAGTTCTTC.

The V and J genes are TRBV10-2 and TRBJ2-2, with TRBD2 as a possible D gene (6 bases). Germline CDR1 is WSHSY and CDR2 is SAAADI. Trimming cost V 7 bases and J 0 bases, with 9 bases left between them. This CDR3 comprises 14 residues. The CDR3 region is CASTSGANTGELFF. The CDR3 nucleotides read TGCGCCAGCACCTCGGGAGCGAACACCGGGGAGCTGTTTTTT.

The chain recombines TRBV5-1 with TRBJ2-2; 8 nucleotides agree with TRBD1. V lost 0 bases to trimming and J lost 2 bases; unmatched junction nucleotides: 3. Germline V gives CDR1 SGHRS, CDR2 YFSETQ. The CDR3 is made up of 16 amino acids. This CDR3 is CASSLEGQANTGELFF. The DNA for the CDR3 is TGCGCCAGCAGCTTGGAGGGACAGGCCAACACCGGGGAGCTGTTTTTT.

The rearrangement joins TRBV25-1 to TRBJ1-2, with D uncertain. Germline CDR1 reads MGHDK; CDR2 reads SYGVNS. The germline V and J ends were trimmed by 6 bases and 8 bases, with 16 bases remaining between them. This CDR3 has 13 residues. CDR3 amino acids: CASSPNGVGGYTF. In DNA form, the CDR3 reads TGTGCCAGCAGCCCCAACGGGGTGGGAGGCTACACCTTC.

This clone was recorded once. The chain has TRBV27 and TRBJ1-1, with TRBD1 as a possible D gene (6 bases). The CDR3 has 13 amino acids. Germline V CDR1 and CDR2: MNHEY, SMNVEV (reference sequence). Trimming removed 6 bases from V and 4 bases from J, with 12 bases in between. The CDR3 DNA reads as TGTGCCAGCAGCCCCAGACAGGCCACTGAAGCTTTCTTT. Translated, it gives CASSPRQATEAFF.

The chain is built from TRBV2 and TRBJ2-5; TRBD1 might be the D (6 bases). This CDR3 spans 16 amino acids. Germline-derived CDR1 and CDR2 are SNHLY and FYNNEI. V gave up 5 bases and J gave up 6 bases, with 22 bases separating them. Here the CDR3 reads CASSLIPGQSGKTQYF. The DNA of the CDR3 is TGTGCCAGCAGTCTGATCCCCGGACAGTCGGGAAAGACCCAGTACTTC.

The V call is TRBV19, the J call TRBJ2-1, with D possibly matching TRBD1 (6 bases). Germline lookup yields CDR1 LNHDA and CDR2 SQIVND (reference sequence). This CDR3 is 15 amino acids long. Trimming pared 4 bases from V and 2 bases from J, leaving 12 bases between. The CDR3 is CASSTTGFAYNEQFF. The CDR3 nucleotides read TGTGCCAGTAGTACCACAGGGTTTGCCTACAATGAGCAGTTCTTC. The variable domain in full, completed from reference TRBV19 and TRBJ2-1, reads DGGITQSPKYLFRKEGQNVTLSCEQNLNHDAMYWYRQDPGQGLRLIYYSQIVNDFQKGDIAEGYSVSREKKESFPLTVTSAQKNPTAFYLCASSTTGFAYNEQFFGPGTRLTVL.

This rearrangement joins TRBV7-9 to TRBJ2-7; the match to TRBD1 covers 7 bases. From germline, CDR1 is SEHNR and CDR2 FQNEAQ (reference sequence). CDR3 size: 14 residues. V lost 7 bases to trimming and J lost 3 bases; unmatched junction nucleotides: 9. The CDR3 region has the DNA TGTGCCAGCAAAGTGACAGGGCCAGGCTACGAGCAGTACTTC. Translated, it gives CASKVTGPGYEQYF.

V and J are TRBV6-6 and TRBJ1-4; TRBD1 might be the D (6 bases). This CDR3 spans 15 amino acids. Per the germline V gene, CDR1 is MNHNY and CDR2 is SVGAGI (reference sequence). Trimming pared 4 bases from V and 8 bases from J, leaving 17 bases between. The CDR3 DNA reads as TGTGCCAGCAGTTCCGAGGCCGGGACAAAGGAAAAACTGTTTTTT. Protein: CASSSEAGTKEKLFF.

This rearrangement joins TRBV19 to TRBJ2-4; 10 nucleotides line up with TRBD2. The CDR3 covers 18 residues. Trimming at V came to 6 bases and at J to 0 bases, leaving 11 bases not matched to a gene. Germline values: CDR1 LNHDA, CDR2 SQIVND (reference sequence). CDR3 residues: CASSTMDSGGLAKNIQYF. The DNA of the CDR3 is TGTGCCAGTAGCACGATGGATAGCGGGGGGCTAGCCAAAAACATTCAGTACTTC.

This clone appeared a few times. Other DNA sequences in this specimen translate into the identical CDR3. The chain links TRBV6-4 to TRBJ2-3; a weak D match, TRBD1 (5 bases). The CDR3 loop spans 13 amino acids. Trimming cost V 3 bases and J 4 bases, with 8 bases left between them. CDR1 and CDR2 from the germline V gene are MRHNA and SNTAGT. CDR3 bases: TGTGCCAGCAGTGAAGGGGCTTCAGATACGCAGTATTTT. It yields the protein CASSEGASDTQYF.

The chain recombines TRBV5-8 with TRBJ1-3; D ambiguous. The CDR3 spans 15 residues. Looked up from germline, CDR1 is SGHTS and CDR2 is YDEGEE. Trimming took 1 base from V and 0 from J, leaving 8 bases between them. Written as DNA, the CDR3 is TGTGCCAGCAGCTTGACAGAGCTCTCTGGAAACACCATATATTTT. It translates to CASSLTELSGNTIYF. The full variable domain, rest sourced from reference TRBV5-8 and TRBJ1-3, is EAGVTQSPTHLIKTRGQQATLRCSPISGHTSVYWYQQALGLGLQFLLWYDEGEERNRGNFPPRFSGRQFPNYSSELNVNALELEDSALYLCASSLTELSGNTIYFGEGSWLTVV.

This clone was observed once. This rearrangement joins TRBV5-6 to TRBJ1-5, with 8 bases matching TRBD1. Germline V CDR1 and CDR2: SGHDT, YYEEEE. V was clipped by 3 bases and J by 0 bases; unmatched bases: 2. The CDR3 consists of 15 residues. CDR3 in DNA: TGTGCCAGCAGCTCGGGACAGGTTAGCAATCAGCCCCAGCATTTT. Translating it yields CASSSGQVSNQPQHF.